The next 5 T cell receptor beta chains were all read from a single sample in a study of shared clonotypes between healthy human individuals. As defined, naive CD8 cells were CD45RO-negative and positively selected for CCR7, with terminally differentiated effector memory CD45RA+ cells excluded. Profiled with immunoSEQ multiplex PCR; TCRdb holds only in-frame clones, not every one. In the table there are 600,000 or so clones, roughly 96% of which are singletons. Source material: naive CD8+ T cells sorted from blood. The receptor source for this set is a woman aged 30 to 39 in good health.

The rearrangement uses TRBV27 and TRBJ1-5, with a tentative D call TRBD1 (5 bases). Trimming left V 4 bases short and J 0 bases short, with 10 bases between. The germline CDR1 and CDR2 sequences are MNHEY and SMNVEV (reference sequence). This CDR3 comprises 15 residues. CDR3 residues: CASSSGTNSNQPQHF. The CDR3 nucleotides read TGTGCCAGCAGTTCCGGGACGAATAGCAATCAGCCCCAGCATTTT.

The chain carries TRBV28 and TRBJ2-1, with D possibly being TRBD2 (5 bases). Deletions cut 8 bases from V and 6 bases from J, with 20 bases between. The CDR3 spans 15 residues. The V gene's germline CDR1 is MDHEN and CDR2 SYDVKM. The CDR3 DNA reads as TGTGCCAGCGTTGATTGGGAGCATCGGGTCAATGAGCAGTTCTTC. Encoded protein: CASVDWEHRVNEQFF. Full variable domain (remainder filled in from reference TRBV28 and TRBJ2-1): DVKVTQSSRYLVKRTGEKVFLECVQDMDHENMFWYRQDPGLGLRLIYFSYDVKMKEKGDIPEGYSVSREKKERFSLILESASTNQTSMYLCASVDWEHRVNEQFFGPGTRLTVL.

V and J are TRBV28 and TRBJ2-1, with 7 bases aligning to TRBD2. Germline-derived CDR1 and CDR2 are MDHEN and SYDVKM. J lost 0 bases, V lost 10 bases, and 0 bases had no gene match. The CDR3 sequence is 12 residues long. In nucleotides, the CDR3 is TGTGCCACTAGCGGCTCCTACAATGAGCAGTTCTTC. Translated: CATSGSYNEQFF.

The gene calls are TRBV27 and TRBJ1-1; D unresolved. The CDR3 runs to 12 residues. With 1 base removed from V and 4 bases from J, the gap between germline ends came to 4 bases. Germline lookup yields CDR1 MNHEY and CDR2 SMNVEV (reference sequence). The CDR3 nucleotides are TGTGCCAGCAGTTTATATGGCACTGAAGCTTTCTTT. It is translated as CASSLYGTEAFF.

The CDR3 nucleotides are TGTGCCAGCAGTGACGGACTAGCGGGAGTGGAGTCCTACGAGCAGTACTTC. Its protein is CASSDGLAGVESYEQYF. This chain uses TRBV28 with TRBJ2-7, with 13 bases fitting TRBD2. In germline, CDR1 is MDHEN, CDR2 SYDVKM. This CDR3 region has 17 residues. V gave up 5 bases and J gave up 1 base; unmatched junction bases: 8.